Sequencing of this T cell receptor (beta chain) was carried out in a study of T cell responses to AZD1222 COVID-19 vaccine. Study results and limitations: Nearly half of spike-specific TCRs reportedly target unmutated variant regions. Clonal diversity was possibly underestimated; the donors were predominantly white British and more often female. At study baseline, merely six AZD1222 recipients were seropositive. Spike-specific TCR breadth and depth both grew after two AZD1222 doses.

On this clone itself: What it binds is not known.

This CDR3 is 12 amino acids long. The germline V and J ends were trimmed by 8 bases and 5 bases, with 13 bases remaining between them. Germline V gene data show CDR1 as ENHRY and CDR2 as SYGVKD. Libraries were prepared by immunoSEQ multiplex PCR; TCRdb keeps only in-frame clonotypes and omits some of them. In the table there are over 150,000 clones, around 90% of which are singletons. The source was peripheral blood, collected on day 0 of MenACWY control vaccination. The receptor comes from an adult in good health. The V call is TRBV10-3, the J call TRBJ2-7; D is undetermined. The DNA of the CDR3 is TGTGCCATCGGTTTCGGTATGGACGAGCAGTACTTC. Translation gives CAIGFGMDEQYF.